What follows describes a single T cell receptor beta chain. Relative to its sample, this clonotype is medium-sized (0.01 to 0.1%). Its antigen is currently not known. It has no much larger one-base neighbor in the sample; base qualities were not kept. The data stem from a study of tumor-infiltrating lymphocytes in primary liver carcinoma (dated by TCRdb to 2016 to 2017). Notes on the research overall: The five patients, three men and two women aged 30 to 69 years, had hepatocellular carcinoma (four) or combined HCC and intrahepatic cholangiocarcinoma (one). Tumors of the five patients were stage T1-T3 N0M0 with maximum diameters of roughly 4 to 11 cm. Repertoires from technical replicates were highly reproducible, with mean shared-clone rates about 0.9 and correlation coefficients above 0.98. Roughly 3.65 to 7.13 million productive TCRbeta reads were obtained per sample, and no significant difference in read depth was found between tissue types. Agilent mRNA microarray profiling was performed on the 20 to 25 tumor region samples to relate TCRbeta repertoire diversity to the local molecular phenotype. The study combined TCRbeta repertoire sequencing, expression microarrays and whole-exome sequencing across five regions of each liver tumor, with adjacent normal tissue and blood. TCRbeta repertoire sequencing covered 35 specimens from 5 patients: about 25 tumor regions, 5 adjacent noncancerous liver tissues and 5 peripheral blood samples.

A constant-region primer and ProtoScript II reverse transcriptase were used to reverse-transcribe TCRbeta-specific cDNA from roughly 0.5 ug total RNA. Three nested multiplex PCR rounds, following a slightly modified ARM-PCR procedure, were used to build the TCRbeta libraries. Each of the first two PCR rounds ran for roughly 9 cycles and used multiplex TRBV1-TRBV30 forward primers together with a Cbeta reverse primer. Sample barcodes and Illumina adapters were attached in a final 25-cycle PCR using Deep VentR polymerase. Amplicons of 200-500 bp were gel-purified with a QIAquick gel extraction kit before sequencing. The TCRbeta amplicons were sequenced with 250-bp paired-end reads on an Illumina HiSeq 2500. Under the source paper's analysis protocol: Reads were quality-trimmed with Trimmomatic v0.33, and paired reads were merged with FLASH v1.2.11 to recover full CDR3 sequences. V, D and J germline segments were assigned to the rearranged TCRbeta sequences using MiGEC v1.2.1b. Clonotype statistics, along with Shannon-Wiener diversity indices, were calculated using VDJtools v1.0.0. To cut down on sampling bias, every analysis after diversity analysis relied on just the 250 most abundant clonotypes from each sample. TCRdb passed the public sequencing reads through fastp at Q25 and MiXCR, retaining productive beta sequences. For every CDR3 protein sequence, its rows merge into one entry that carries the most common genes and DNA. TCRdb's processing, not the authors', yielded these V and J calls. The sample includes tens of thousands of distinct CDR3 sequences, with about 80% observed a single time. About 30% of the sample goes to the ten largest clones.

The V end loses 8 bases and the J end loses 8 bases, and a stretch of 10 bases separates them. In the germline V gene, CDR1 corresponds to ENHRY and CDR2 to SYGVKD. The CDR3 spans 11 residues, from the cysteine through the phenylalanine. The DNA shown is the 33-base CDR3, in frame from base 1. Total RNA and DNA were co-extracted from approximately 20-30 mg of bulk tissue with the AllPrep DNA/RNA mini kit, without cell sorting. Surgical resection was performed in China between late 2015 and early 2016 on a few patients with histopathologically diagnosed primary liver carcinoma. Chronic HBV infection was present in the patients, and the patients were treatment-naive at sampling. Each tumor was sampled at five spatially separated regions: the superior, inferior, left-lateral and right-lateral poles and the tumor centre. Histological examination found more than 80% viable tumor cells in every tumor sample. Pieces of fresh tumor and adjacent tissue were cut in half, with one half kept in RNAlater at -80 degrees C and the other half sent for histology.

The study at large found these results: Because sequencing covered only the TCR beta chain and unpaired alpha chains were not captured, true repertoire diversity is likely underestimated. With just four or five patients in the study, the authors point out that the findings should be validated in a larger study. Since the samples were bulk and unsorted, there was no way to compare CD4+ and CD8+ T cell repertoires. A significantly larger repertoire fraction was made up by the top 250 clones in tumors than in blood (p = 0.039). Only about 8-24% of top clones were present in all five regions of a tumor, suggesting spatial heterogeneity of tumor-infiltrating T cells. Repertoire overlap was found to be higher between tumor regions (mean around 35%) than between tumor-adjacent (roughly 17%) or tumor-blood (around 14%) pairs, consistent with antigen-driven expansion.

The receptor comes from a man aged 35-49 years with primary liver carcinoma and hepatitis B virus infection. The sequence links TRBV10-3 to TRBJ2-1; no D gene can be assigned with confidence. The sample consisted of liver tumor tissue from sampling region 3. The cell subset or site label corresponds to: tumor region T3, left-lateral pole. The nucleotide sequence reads TGTGCCATCCAAGGTACCGATGAGCAGTTCTTC. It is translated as CAIQGTDEQFF.